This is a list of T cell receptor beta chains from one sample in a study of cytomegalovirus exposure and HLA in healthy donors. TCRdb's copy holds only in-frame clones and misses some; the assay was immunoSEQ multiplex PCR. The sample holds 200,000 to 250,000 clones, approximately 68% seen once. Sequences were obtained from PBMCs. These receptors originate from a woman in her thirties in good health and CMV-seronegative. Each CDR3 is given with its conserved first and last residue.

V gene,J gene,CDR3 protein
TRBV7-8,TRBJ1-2,CASSTQGAGQLYGYTF
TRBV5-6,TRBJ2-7,CASSHTLFWGGTYEQYF
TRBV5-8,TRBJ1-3,CASSWAFGEWSGNTIYF
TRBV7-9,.,CASSSDSYFYEQYF
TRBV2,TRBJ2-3,CASSVLGTSGSGTQYF
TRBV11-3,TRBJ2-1,CASSLDWGQGYNEQFF
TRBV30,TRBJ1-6,CAWSPGTGESPLHF
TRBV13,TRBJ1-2,CASSFTGSGYTF
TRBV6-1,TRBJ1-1,CASSSRGTEAFF
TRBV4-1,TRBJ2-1,CASSQDRLSWEQFF
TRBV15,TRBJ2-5,CATSRDQGSGQETQYF
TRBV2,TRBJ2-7,CASSEGPPGDEQYF
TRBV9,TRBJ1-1,CASSRGRGAEAFF
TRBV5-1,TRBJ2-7,CASSLERTSGIDEQYF
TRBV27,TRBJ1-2,CASSFRRGPGAQANYGYTF
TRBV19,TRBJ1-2,CASVLTGEGYTF
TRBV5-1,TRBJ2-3,CASRLAGGADTQYF
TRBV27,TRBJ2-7,CASRGLAGVGGNEQYF
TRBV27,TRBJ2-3,CASTTLKADTQYF
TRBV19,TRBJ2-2,CASSALDRGDTGELFF
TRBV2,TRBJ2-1,CASSAGLGLAGVRSYNEQFF
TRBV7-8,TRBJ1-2,CASRPRGNYGYTF
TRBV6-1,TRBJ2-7,CASSVQTGAGEEQYF
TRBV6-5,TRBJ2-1,CASRSGVYNEQFF
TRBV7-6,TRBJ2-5,CASSFAGGPRRETQYF
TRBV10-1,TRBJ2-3,CASSDGGLGDTQYF
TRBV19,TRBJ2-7,CASSLGGGYEQYF
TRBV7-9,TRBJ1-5,CASSLDGTDNQPQHF